The T cell receptor (beta chain) described here comes from a study of shared clonotypes between healthy human individuals (dated by TCRdb to the early 2020s). Study-wide context: The cohort comprised two women and three men aged 18 to 49 years. Per donor, three plates each were used for CD4 naive and CD4 memory, two for CD8 naive, and one for CD8 memory. To estimate repertoire size and how much clonotype sharing occurs between individuals, the study deeply sequenced the blood TCR repertoires of five or six healthy adults. To increase sequencing depth and limit assay-specific biases, different laboratories used diverse techniques to prepare libraries and sequence TCR repertoires. Between about 0.94 and 10 billion PBMCs per donor were obtained by leukapheresis. General conclusions and limits of the study: Even with the large sequencing depth, rarefaction of the sorted-subset datasets indicated that sequencing was incomplete. Only blood was sampled, and tissue TCR repertoires likely differ from those in blood. Based on pairwise subsampling, the degree of clonotype sharing among donors was expected to be affected by sequencing depth. Compared with non-shared clonotypes, clonotypes shared by all four sorted-subset donors had higher generation probabilities. Sharing across four donors was observed for roughly 5.4% of naive CD4, around 3.5% of naive CD8, 2% to 2.5% of memory CD4, and roughly 0.4% of memory CD8 clonotypes. Naive subsets generally had larger estimated clonotype richness than memory subsets did. The small number of donors limited the genetic and exposure-history diversity represented.

Healthy HIV-negative adults with no recently reported acute infections or vaccinations were included as donors. All donors were Caucasian adults living in Nashville, Tennessee, USA. CD4+ T cells were enriched through magnetic negative selection, after which naive cells were positively selected on CD45RA and the remaining negative fraction served as the memory subset. Blood was obtained by leukapheresis, after which PBMCs were separated by Ficoll-Histopaque density gradient centrifugation and cryopreserved in liquid nitrogen vapor phase. Analytical flow cytometry was used to check the purity and quantity of each magnetically sorted T cell population. Each sorted fraction had its genomic DNA isolated and then quantified by UV absorbance on a Nanodrop 2000c. Its CDR3 holds 17 amino acids, cysteine through phenylalanine. Here the CDR3 DNA is all that survives: 51 bases in frame from base 1. The V end gives up 1 base and the J end 6 bases, leaving 12 bases in the junction not matched to a gene. The germline V gene specifies SGHVS as CDR1 and FQNEAQ as CDR2.

Using the deep immunoSEQ assay, TCR CDR3 regions were amplified from genomic DNA by multiplex PCR. Extracted genomic DNA from each cell subset was distributed evenly across all wells of several immunoSEQ 96-well plates, and each plate was treated as a replicate. For sorted subsets, roughly 200 ng genomic DNA, equal to tens of thousands of T cell genomes, was loaded into each replicate PCR. Purified libraries were quantified with a Qubit 3.0 fluorometer, sized on a Bioanalyzer 2100, and re-quantified with the KAPA Library Quantification kit. Each immunoSEQ 96-well plate was sequenced on its own single-read 150-cycle Illumina NextSeq 550 flow cell. For the original study's pipeline: Because the immunoSEQ output included only junctional sequences and no quality scores, the filtering could not be the same as the filtering used for full-length reads. To assign V/J genes and CDR3, sequences were annotated against IMGT germline references using PyIR, a Python wrapper for IgBLAST v1.9. Reads with weak V/J assignments (E-value above 1e-6), missing CDR3, stop codons, out-of-frame junctions, or ambiguous translated residues were removed. V3J clonotypes were defined as sequences sharing the same inferred V gene, J gene, and CDR3 amino acid sequence. Percentage overlap between repertoires was calculated by dividing the number of shared unique clonotypes by the size of the smaller repertoire. Richness of each repertoire was evaluated using RTK rarefaction, the Chao1 estimator, and Recon v2.1 estimates of unobserved clonotypes. Generation probabilities were computed with OLGA for all TCRbeta clonotypes obtained by the gDNA method from a few donors. Imported from immuneACCESS, the table was reduced by TCRdb to in-frame sequences with V and J called. These copies leave out some clones; in studies compared against another copy, an unresolved V gene accounts for under half, and the cause of the remainder is not known. From that table come the V and J calls and clone size; the DNA was used to work out D and trimming. The sample includes 1.6 million or so clones, with about 98.5% observed a single time. The biggest ten clones account for roughly 0.36% of the sample.

To note about this clone: Its antigen is still unknown. Base quality data are lacking; no much larger clone is found one base away.

This clonotype was sampled from a man between 25 and 39 years old in good health. The sequence is built from TRBV7-8 and TRBJ1-5, and 7 bases in between align with TRBD1. Sequenced sample: naive CD4+ T cells sorted from blood. This specimen's cell subset or site label, interpreted: CD45RA+ positively selected. The DNA sequence is given as TGTGCCAGCAGCTTAGGCCCTTTAGGGGGCGCGGGTCAGCCCCAGCATTTT. The encoded protein is CASSLGPLGGAGQPQHF.